These 27 T cell receptor beta chains were all obtained from the same sample, sequenced in a study of blood T cell repertoires in COVID-19. Assay: immunoSEQ multiplex PCR; the TCRdb copy retains only in-frame clones and omits some. The sample holds about 39,000 clones, 94% seen once. The specimen was peripheral blood. The receptors were gathered from a human donor with active COVID-19. The donor label of this sample is uncertain.

The V and J genes are TRBV3-1 (or the pseudogene TRBV3-2) and TRBJ2-5; 11 positions match TRBD2. Germline-derived CDR1 and CDR2 are LGHDT and YNNKEL (reference sequence). Germline trimming cut 6 bases from V and 5 bases from J; bases unmatched to any gene: 14. The CDR3 covers 17 residues. DNA of the CDR3: TGTGCCAGCAGTTTTATCCTAGCGGGGGGCGGGGCGGAGACCCAGTACTTC. It codes for CASSFILAGGGAETQYF.

The J gene is TRBJ1-2, the V gene TRBV3-1 (or the pseudogene TRBV3-2); D gene unclear. The CDR3 consists of 14 residues. V was shortened by 1 base and J by 4 bases, with 10 bases between the two germline ends. Looked up from germline, CDR1 is LGHDT and CDR2 is YNNKEL (reference sequence). The chain's CDR3 is CASSQGSVAYGYTF. CDR3 DNA sequence: TGTGCCAGCAGCCAAGGCAGTGTAGCCTATGGCTACACCTTC.

The V gene is TRBV27, the J gene TRBJ1-2; TRBD1 is a possible D gene (5 bases). Trimming took 6 bases from V and 5 from J, leaving 16 bases between them. This CDR3 is 14 amino acids long. The germline V gene has CDR1 MNHEY and CDR2 SMNVEV (reference sequence). The CDR3 DNA follows: TGTGCCAGCAGCCCGACGTGGGGGGAGTATGGCTACACCTTC. Translated, it gives CASSPTWGEYGYTF.

The chain links TRBV5-1 to TRBJ2-5, with 8 nucleotides matching TRBD1. Trimming at V came to 0 bases and at J to 2 bases, leaving 3 bases not matched to a gene. The germline V gene encodes CDR1 SGHRS and CDR2 YFSETQ. This CDR3 contains 15 residues. CDR3 nucleotides: TGCGCCAGCAGCTTGGGGACAGGGTCACAAGAGACCCAGTACTTC. Translated: CASSLGTGSQETQYF.

The CDR3 DNA is TGTGCCAGCAGACCGGGACTAGCGGACACAGATACGCAGTATTTT. Translated: CASRPGLADTDTQYF. The V gene is TRBV28, the J gene TRBJ2-3; 11 nucleotides agree with TRBD2. The CDR3 is 15 amino acids. V was clipped by 6 bases and J by 2 bases; unmatched bases: 4. Germline values: CDR1 MDHEN, CDR2 SYDVKM.

The chain recombines TRBV3-1 (or the pseudogene TRBV3-2) with TRBJ2-7, with a weak D call TRBD1 (6 bases). Germline-derived CDR1 and CDR2 are LGHDT and YNNKEL (reference sequence). The CDR3 sequence is 15 residues long. V lost 3 bases, J lost 6 bases, and 18 bases lay in between. CDR3: CASSQRSRDNVEQYF. The CDR3 DNA follows: TGTGCCAGCAGCCAGAGATCCCGGGACAACGTCGAGCAGTACTTC.

This clone was seen just once. This rearrangement joins TRBV19 to TRBJ2-3, with D perhaps matching TRBD1 (6 bases). Deletions cut 4 bases from V and 3 bases from J, with 14 bases between. The CDR3 runs 15 residues. Germline values: CDR1 LNHDA, CDR2 SQIVND (reference sequence). The CDR3 region is CASSTSRGATDTQYF. The CDR3, as DNA: TGTGCCAGTAGTACCTCCAGGGGAGCGACAGATACGCAGTATTTT.

The chain uses TRBV7-9 and TRBJ1-3; 8 bases are a match to TRBD1. The CDR3 length is 15 residues. Germline trimming cut 5 bases from V and 0 bases from J; bases unmatched to any gene: 3. Looked up from germline, CDR1 is SEHNR and CDR2 is FQNEAQ (reference sequence). The CDR3, as DNA: TGTGCCAGCAGCCAACAGGGGGGCTCTGGAAACACCATATATTTT. Its translation is CASSQQGGSGNTIYF.

V is TRBV5-1 and J is TRBJ1-2, with TRBD1 matching over 10 bases. With V trimmed by 5 bases and J by 4 bases, 8 bases remained unmatched. The CDR3 length is 15 residues. Germline lookup yields CDR1 SGHRS and CDR2 YFSETQ. Written as DNA, the CDR3 is TGCGCCAGCAGATACGGGACAGGGGTAGGCTATGGCTACACCTTC. Its translation is CASRYGTGVGYGYTF.

The chain links TRBV28 to TRBJ2-3; TRBD2 matches at 11 bases. Trimming removed 3 bases from V and 2 bases from J; junction bases left unmatched: 4. CDR1 is MDHEN and CDR2 is SYDVKM in the germline V gene. This CDR3 contains 16 residues. Here the CDR3 reads CASSLGLAEFTDTQYF. As DNA, the CDR3 is TGTGCCAGCAGTTTGGGACTAGCGGAATTCACAGATACGCAGTATTTT.

This sequence joins TRBV24-1 and TRBJ2-7; possibly TRBD1 for D (6 bases). From germline, CDR1 is KGHDR and CDR2 SFDVKD. CDR3 length: 14 amino acids. The V end was cut by 4 bases, the J end by 4 bases, with 13 bases between. This CDR3 is CATSDTRQVYEQYF. The CDR3, as DNA: TGTGCCACCAGTGACACCAGACAGGTTTACGAGCAGTACTTC.

The V call is TRBV10-3, the J call TRBJ1-2, with 11 bases that match TRBD1. With V trimmed by 0 bases and J by 5 bases, 5 bases remained unmatched. Germline V gives CDR1 ENHRY, CDR2 SYGVKD. The CDR3 sequence is 16 residues long. The CDR3 bases are TGTGCCATCAGTGAGTCTCCCGGGACAGGGGGTTATGGCTACACCTTC. Protein: CAISESPGTGGYGYTF.

The rearrangement uses TRBV15 and TRBJ2-3, with TRBD2 identical over 9 bases. V shed 1 base and J 0 bases; nucleotides not matched to a gene: 8. The CDR3 runs 18 residues. Per germline, CDR1 LNHNV and CDR2 YYDKDF (reference sequence). CDR3 amino acids: CATSRGGSGGVSTDTQYF. In DNA form, the CDR3 reads TGTGCCACCAGCAGAGGGGGTAGCGGGGGAGTAAGCACAGATACGCAGTATTTT.

This rearrangement joins TRBV16 to TRBJ2-7; possibly TRBD1 for D (6 bases). The CDR3 runs to 14 residues. Germline V lookup: CDR1 KGHSY, CDR2 FQNENV. The germline V and J ends were trimmed by 3 bases and 2 bases, with 11 bases remaining between them. In DNA, the CDR3 is TGTGCCAGCAGCCACTCACAGGGAACCTACGAGCAGTACTTC. It is translated as CASSHSQGTYEQYF.

This clone has a handful of counts. The chain links TRBV5-5 to TRBJ1-2; D uncertain. The V gene lost 3 bases and the J gene lost 5 bases, with 5 bases spanning the gap. CDR1 and CDR2 (germline): SGHKS, YYEKEE (reference sequence). The CDR3 runs to 11 residues. The CDR3 sequence is CASSSLYGYTF. CDR3 bases: TGTGCCAGCAGCTCCTTATATGGCTACACCTTC.

The rearrangement links TRBV19 to TRBJ2-5, with 10 bases lining up with TRBD2. The CDR3 is 15 residues long. V lost 2 bases, J lost 3 bases, and 3 bases stayed unmatched. Germline CDR1 and CDR2: LNHDA and SQIVND (reference sequence). The CDR3 spells CASSILSGREETQYF. The CDR3 DNA sequence: TGTGCCAGTAGTATATTGAGCGGGAGGGAAGAGACCCAGTACTTC.

The V and J genes are TRBV6-5 and TRBJ2-7; 7 bases map to TRBD1. The CDR3 loop spans 15 amino acids. V was clipped by 5 bases and J by 5 bases; unmatched bases: 12. CDR1 and CDR2 (germline): MNHEY, SVGAGI. CDR3 coding DNA: TGTGCCAGCAGTCCTACGGACAGGTCCTGGGACGAGCAGTACTTC. Translated, it gives CASSPTDRSWDEQYF.

This chain uses TRBV27 with TRBJ1-6, with D maybe TRBD1 (6 bases). The V gene's germline CDR1 is MNHEY and CDR2 SMNVEV (reference sequence). The ends were cut back, 5 bases at V and 4 bases at J, with 12 bases in the middle. This CDR3 has 15 residues. Here the CDR3 reads CASSVFRGYNSPLHF. For the CDR3, the DNA is TGTGCCAGCAGTGTGTTCAGGGGTTATAATTCACCCCTCCACTTT.

This rearrangement joins TRBV20-1 to TRBJ1-6; 7 nucleotides agree with TRBD1. Per the germline V gene, CDR1 is DFQATT and CDR2 is SNEGSKA (reference sequence). The CDR3 length is 14 residues. Trimming removed 3 bases from V and 5 bases from J; junction bases left unmatched: 4. CDR3 in DNA: TGCAGTGCTAGTCTCGGGACAGATAATTCACCCCTCCACTTT. As protein: CSASLGTDNSPLHF.

The V gene is TRBV5-5, the J gene TRBJ1-2, with D possibly being TRBD1 (6 bases). This CDR3 is 15 amino acids long. The germline V gene encodes CDR1 SGHKS and CDR2 YYEKEE (reference sequence). V lost 0 bases, J lost 5 bases, and 14 bases lay in between. CDR3 loop: CASSLGGGGGYGYTF. CDR3 bases: TGTGCCAGCAGCTTGGGCGGGGGCGGTGGTTATGGCTACACCTTC.

This clone appeared a single time. The CDR3 DNA reads TGTGCCAGCAGCTCGGGACAGAACTATGGCTACACCTTC. Translated: CASSSGQNYGYTF. The rearrangement joins TRBV7-9 to TRBJ1-2, with 7 bases fitting TRBD1. After removal of 4 bases from V and 2 bases from J, the junction contained 1 base not matched to a gene. Germline V gives CDR1 SEHNR, CDR2 FQNEAQ (reference sequence). This CDR3 is built from 13 residues.

The genes are TRBV10-3 and TRBJ1-1, with D perhaps TRBD1 (5 bases). Trimming stripped 2 bases from V and 1 base from J, with 5 bases between. The germline V gene encodes CDR1 ENHRY and CDR2 SYGVKD. The CDR3 is made up of 13 amino acids. In nucleotides, the CDR3 is TGTGCCATCAGTGAGCAGGGGAACACTGAAGCTTTCTTT. As protein: CAISEQGNTEAFF.

CDR3 DNA sequence: TGTGCCAGCAGCTCAGCGGACAGCACCGGGGAGCTGTTTTTT. Protein product: CASSSADSTGELFF. The chain uses TRBV7-2 and TRBJ2-2; possible D gene TRBD1, 6 bases. Germline V gives CDR1 SGHTA, CDR2 FQGNSA. V lost 4 bases to trimming and J lost 4 bases, with 10 bases between them. The CDR3 totals 14 residues.

The CDR3 DNA reads TGTGCCAGCAGCCGGAGCGGGGGCCGCAATCAGCCCCAGCATTTT. Protein product: CASSRSGGRNQPQHF. The gene calls are TRBV3-1 (or the pseudogene TRBV3-2) and TRBJ1-5, with a tentative D call TRBD1 (6 bases). Germline V lookup: CDR1 LGHDT, CDR2 YNNKEL (reference sequence). This CDR3 has 15 amino acids. Trimming stripped 4 bases from V and 2 bases from J, with 12 bases between.

The genes are TRBV5-1 and TRBJ2-1, with TRBD1 as a possible D gene (5 bases). This CDR3 has 13 residues. Per the germline V gene, CDR1 is SGHRS and CDR2 is YFSETQ. V was pared by 2 bases and J by 4 bases, with 7 bases between. The CDR3 DNA is TGCGCCAGCAGCTTATCAGGGTACAATGAGCAGTTCTTC. It yields the protein CASSLSGYNEQFF.

The chain joins TRBV10-1 to TRBJ2-5, with 12 bases aligning to TRBD2. The J segment lost 1 base and the V segment lost 4 bases, leaving 4 bases of the junction unmatched. The CDR3 consists of 16 residues. Germline CDR1 reads WNHNN; CDR2 reads SYGVQD (reference sequence). The CDR3 here is CASSVRLAGVQETQYF. Here the CDR3 DNA reads TGCGCCAGCAGTGTTCGACTAGCGGGAGTCCAAGAGACCCAGTACTTC.

This rearrangement joins TRBV5-4 to TRBJ2-1, with 10 bases identical to TRBD2. V trimming: 3 bases; J trimming: 6 bases; junction bases outside the gene matches: 3. The CDR3 sequence is 14 residues long. Germline-derived CDR1 and CDR2 are SGHNT and YYREEE (reference sequence). The DNA of the CDR3 is TGTGCCAGCAGCTCCCCTAGCGGGGGCAATGAGCAGTTCTTC. Amino acids: CASSSPSGGNEQFF. Supplemented by reference TRBV5-4 and TRBJ2-1, the full variable domain reads ETGVTQSPTHLIKTRGQQVTLRCSSQSGHNTVSWYQQALGQGPQFIFQYYREEENGRGNFPPRFSGLQFPNYSSELNVNALELDDSALYLCASSSPSGGNEQFFGPGTRLTVL.